These 2 T cell receptor beta chains originate from one sample sequenced in a study of T cells in Graves' hyperthyroidism and ophthalmopathy (dated by TCRdb to about 2019). Libraries were prepared through multiplex PCR. Data came from an Illumina HiSeq 2000. The TCR beta CDR3 regions were amplified from RNA transcripts. The TCR CDR3 was subjected to a first round of RT-PCR using the HTBI primer set and the Qiagen OneStep RT-PCR kit. The public reads were run again by TCRdb, first through fastp at Q25 and then through MiXCR, and only productive beta chains were kept. Records with the same CDR3 protein are collapsed into one entry carrying the most frequent genes and DNA. This sample lists a few hundred thousand distinct CDR3 sequences; approximately 16% were detected once. Roughly 20% of the sample comes from the top ten. Sequencing was done on a sample of blood. These receptors were collected from a woman aged 55-70 years with Graves' ophthalmopathy.

This clonotype was seen at least ten times. The chain has TRBV7-8 and TRBJ1-5, with 10 bases that match TRBD1. J gave up 5 bases and V 3 bases, and 16 bases lay outside the gene matches. This CDR3 is 19 amino acids long. CDR1 and CDR2 (germline): SGHVS, FQNEAQ. The CDR3 sequence: CASSFGTGAHSEIHQPQHF. The CDR3 nucleotides read TGTGCCAGCAGCTTTGGGACAGGGGCGCATTCCGAGATTCATCAGCCCCAGCATTTT.

The table lists this clonotype with many counts. The V call is TRBV7-9, the J call TRBJ2-1, with 7 bases that match TRBD1. The V and J ends lost 1 base and 0 bases, in that order; junction bases with no gene match: 3. The length of the CDR3 is 16 residues. CDR1 and CDR2 from the germline V gene are SEHNR and FQNEAQ (reference sequence). CDR3 region: CASSLGSGGSYNEQFF. DNA of the CDR3: TGTGCCAGCAGCTTAGGGTCAGGGGGCTCCTACAATGAGCAGTTCTTC.